A selection of T cell receptor beta chains follows, all from one sample in a study of a mutant IDH1 vaccine in newly diagnosed glioma. This table comes from immunoSEQ multiplex PCR, and its TCRdb copy is limited to in-frame clones, with some not included. The table has about 54,000 clones, around 87% seen once; the top ten hold 1.1% to 1.5%. No cognate antigen is known for these TCRs. The sample consisted of PBMCs, taken from a glioma patient whose treatment included an IDH1 peptide vaccine. Source of these receptors: a man aged 40-50 years with glioma. Both conserved end residues are part of each CDR3. Fields, in order: J gene, V gene, D gene, CDR3 protein. D genes are given only for firm matches.

>TRBJ2-7|TRBV19|NA
CASSSGRASFEQYF
>TRBJ1-2|TRBV19|TRBD1
CASSLGTGYFIGYTF
>TRBJ2-5|TRBV15|TRBD2
CATSRGLAGDQETQYF
>TRBJ1-2|TRBV7-9|NA
CASRQLQGFGGYTF
>TRBJ2-7|TRBV6-1|NA
CASRTPGGGGEQYF
>TRBJ1-5|TRBV5-4|NA
CASSLGQTNQPQHF
>TRBJ2-7|TRBV10-2|TRBD2
CASSKGTSGSYEQYF
>TRBJ1-5|TRBV7-2|NA
CASSPSTGGQPQHF
>TRBJ2-5|TRBV9|TRBD1
CASSTSGQGRETQYF
>TRBJ1-1|TRBV5-6|TRBD1
CASSLGGQGSTEAFF
>TRBJ2-6|TRBV23-1|NA
CASTQQGTGANVLTF
>TRBJ2-7|TRBV10-3|TRBD1
CANKPGQESYEQYF
>TRBJ2-1|TRBV9|NA
CASSVATRDPSIF
>TRBJ2-3|TRBV5-5|NA
CASSLEADTQYF
>TRBJ2-5|TRBV19|NA
CASSSPGVVETQYF
>TRBJ1-1|TRBV4-3|NA
CASSQDTRTEAFF
>TRBJ2-1|TRBV6-5|NA
CASSQRGEASNEQFF
>TRBJ1-1|TRBV7-3|NA
CASSASARTEAFF
>TRBJ2-7|TRBV19|NA
CASSIGDFGYEQYF
>TRBJ1-2|TRBV5-1|NA
CASSLEPGTAGGYTF
>TRBJ2-1|TRBV4-1|NA
CASSQERGTANEQFF
>TRBJ1-2|TRBV7-2|TRBD1
CASSYMTGANYGYTF
>TRBJ2-2|TRBV6-4|NA
CASSESAGMNTGELFF
>TRBJ1-3|TRBV5-6|NA
CASSLGLVYSGNTIYF
>TRBJ1-5|TRBV4-1|NA
CASSQVRTYDQPQHF
>TRBJ2-6|TRBV19|NA
CASSIRPPGANVLTF
>TRBJ2-7|TRBV2|NA
CASSDILSSYEQYF
>TRBJ2-7|TRBV27|NA
CASSLEARGAYSYEQYF
>TRBJ2-5|TRBV27|TRBD1
CASSLPGTGVETQYF
>TRBJ2-2|TRBV5-4|NA
CASSLTRDFTGELFF
>TRBJ1-1|TRBV19|TRBD1
CASRTGTGLKAEAFF
>TRBJ2-1|TRBV7-3|NA
CASSFGQSGEQFF
>TRBJ2-2|TRBV15|NA
CATSPPGTHTGELFF
>TRBJ1-5|TRBV7-9|NA
CASSHPEQPQHF
>TRBJ2-7|TRBV5-1|NA
CASSLSRTASYEQYF
>TRBJ2-2|TRBV7-2|NA
CASSFRDSRSGELFF
>TRBJ2-7|TRBV7-2|NA
CASSAFYEQYF
>TRBJ2-5|TRBV9|TRBD1
CASSTTTGQQETQYF
>TRBJ2-5|TRBV14|TRBD2
CASSQAAGQETQYF
>TRBJ1-5|TRBV27|NA
CASSGPGSNQPQHF
>TRBJ2-7|TRBV18|NA
CASSPPVPSHEQYF
>TRBJ2-7|TRBV7-9|TRBD1
CASSPMLGQGKNEQYF
>TRBJ2-3|TRBV5-4|TRBD2
CASSLSGSGSIGTQYF
>TRBJ1-2|TRBV5-1|NA
CASSLGSAGPGYTF
>TRBJ1-5|TRBV7-8|NA
CASSLEGAGFNQPQHF
>TRBJ1-2|TRBV5-4|NA
CASSLGGSPLLYGYTF
>TRBJ1-2|TRBV12-5|NA
CASGWRQSNYGYTF
>TRBJ1-4|TRBV7-9|NA
CASSFTTEDEKLFF